Described below is a single T cell receptor beta chain sequence and its context. This sample is part of a study of shared clonotypes between healthy human individuals. Data came from immunoSEQ multiplex PCR; TCRdb stores just in-frame clones and leaves some out. The sample lists a few million clones, 85% to 95% occurring once. The CDR3 loop spans 15 amino acids. V was pared by 3 bases and J by 10 bases, with 19 bases between. CDR1 is SNHLY and CDR2 is FYNNEI in the germline V gene. This TCR derives from a man younger than 30 in good health. The material sequenced was naive CD4+ T cells sorted from blood. Described subset: CD45RA+ positively selected. The rearrangement links TRBV2 to TRBJ1-5; TRBD1 is a possible D gene (6 bases). The CDR3 bases are TGTGCCAGCAGTGAGCTCTACGGGGGCTTCCAACCCCAGCATTTT. Its protein is CASSELYGGFQPQHF.